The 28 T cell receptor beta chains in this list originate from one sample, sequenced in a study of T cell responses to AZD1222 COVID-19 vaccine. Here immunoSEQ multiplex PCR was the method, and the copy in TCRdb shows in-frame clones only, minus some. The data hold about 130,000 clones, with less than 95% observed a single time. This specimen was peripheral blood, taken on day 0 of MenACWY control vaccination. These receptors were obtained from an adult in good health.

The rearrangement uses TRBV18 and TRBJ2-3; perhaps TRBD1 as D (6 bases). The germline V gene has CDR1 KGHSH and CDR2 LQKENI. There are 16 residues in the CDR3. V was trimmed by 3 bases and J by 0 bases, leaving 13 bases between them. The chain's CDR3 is CASSPRGVVSTDTQYF. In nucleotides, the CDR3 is TGTGCCAGCTCACCCAGGGGTGTAGTGAGCACAGATACGCAGTATTTT.

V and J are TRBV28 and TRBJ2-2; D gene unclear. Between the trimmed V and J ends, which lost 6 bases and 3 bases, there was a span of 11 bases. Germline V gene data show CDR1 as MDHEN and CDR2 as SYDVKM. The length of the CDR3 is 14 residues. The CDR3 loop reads CASSLTHDTGELFF. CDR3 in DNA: TGTGCCAGCAGCCTCACTCACGACACCGGGGAGCTGTTTTTT. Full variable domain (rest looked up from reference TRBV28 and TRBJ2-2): DVKVTQSSRYLVKRTGEKVFLECVQDMDHENMFWYRQDPGLGLRLIYFSYDVKMKEKGDIPEGYSVSREKKERFSLILESASTNQTSMYLCASSLTHDTGELFFGEGSRLTVL.

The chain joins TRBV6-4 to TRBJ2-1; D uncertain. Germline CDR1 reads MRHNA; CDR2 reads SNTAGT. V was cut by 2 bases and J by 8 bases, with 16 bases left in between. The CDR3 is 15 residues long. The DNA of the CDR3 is TGTGCCAGCAGTGACGCAGGCCTGGGTGCGGATGAGCAGTTCTTC. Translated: CASSDAGLGADEQFF.

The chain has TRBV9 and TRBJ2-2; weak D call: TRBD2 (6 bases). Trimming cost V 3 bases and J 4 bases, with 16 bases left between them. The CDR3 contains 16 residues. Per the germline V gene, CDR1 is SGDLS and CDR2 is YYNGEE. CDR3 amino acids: CASSADSGTSTGELFF. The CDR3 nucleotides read TGTGCCAGCAGCGCCGATTCCGGGACTTCCACCGGGGAGCTGTTTTTT. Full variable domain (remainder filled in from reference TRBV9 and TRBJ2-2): DSGVTQTPKHLITATGQRVTLRCSPRSGDLSVYWYQQSLDQGLQFLIQYYNGEERAKGNILERFSAQQFPDLHSELNLSSLELGDSALYFCASSADSGTSTGELFFGEGSRLTVL.

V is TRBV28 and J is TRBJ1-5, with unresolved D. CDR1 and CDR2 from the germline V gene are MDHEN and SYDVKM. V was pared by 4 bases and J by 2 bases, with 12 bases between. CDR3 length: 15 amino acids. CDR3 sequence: CASSSEGRGNQPQHF. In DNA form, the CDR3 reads TGTGCCAGCAGTTCCGAGGGCCGAGGCAATCAGCCCCAGCATTTT. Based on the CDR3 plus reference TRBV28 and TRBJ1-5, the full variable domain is DVKVTQSSRYLVKRTGEKVFLECVQDMDHENMFWYRQDPGLGLRLIYFSYDVKMKEKGDIPEGYSVSREKKERFSLILESASTNQTSMYLCASSSEGRGNQPQHFGDGTRLSIL.

The CDR3 DNA reads as TGTGCCAGCACCCGACGACAGGGGACCACTGAAGCTTTCTTT. Amino acid sequence: CASTRRQGTTEAFF. The genes are TRBV7-2 and TRBJ1-1; the match to TRBD1 covers 8 bases. This CDR3 region has 14 residues. Unmatched junction bases numbered 8, after V lost 7 bases and J lost 4 bases. CDR1 is SGHTA, CDR2 FQGNSA, per germline.

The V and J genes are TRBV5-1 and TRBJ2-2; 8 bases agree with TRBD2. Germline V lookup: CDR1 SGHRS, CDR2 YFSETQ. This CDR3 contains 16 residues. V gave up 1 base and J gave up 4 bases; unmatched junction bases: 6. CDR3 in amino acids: CASSLRSGGGTGELFF. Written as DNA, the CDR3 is TGCGCCAGCAGCTTGAGATCGGGAGGGGGCACCGGGGAGCTGTTTTTT.

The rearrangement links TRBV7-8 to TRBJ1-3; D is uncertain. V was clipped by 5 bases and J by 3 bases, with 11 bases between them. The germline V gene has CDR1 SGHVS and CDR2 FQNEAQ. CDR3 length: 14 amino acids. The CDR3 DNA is TGTGCCAGCAGCAGACTCGGCGGTGGAAACACCATATATTTT. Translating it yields CASSRLGGGNTIYF.

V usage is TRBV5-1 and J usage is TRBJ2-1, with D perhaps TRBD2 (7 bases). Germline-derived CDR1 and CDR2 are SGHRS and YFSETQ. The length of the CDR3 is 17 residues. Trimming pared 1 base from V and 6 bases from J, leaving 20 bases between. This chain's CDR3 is CASSLKYPGGPSNEQFF. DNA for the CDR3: TGCGCCAGCAGCTTGAAGTACCCGGGGGGCCCCTCCAATGAGCAGTTCTTC.

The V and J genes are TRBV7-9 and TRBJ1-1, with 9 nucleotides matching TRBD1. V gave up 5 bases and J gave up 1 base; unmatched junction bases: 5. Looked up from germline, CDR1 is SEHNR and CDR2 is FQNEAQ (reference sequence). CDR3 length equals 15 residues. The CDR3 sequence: CASSNRDRENTEAFF. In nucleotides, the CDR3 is TGTGCCAGCAGCAACCGGGACAGGGAGAACACTGAAGCTTTCTTT.

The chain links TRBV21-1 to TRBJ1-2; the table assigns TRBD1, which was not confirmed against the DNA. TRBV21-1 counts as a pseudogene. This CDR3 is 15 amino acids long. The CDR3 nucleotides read TGTGCCAGCAGTCAAATCGAAGGGACAGGGGACGGCTACACCTTC. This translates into CASSQIEGTGDGYTF.

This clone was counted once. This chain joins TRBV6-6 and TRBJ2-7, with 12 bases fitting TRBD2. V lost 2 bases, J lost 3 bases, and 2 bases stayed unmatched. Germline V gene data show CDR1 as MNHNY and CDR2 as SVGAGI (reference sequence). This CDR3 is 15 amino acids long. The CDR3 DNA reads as TGTGCCAGCAGTTACACTAGCGGGGGGATCTACGAGCAGTACGTC. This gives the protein CASSYTSGGIYEQYV.

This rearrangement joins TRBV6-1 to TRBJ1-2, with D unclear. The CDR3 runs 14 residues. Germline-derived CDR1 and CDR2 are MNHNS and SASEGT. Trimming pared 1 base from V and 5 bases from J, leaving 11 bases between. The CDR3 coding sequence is TGTGCCAGCAGTGAAGGGTCAGACGGGTATGGCTACACCTTC. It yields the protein CASSEGSDGYGYTF.

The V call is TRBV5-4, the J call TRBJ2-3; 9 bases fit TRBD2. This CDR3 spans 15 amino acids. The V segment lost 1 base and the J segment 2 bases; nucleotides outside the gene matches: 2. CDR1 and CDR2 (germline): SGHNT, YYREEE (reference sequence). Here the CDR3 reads CASSLSSGNTDTQYF. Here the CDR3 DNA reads TGTGCCAGCAGCTTGTCTAGCGGGAACACAGATACGCAGTATTTT.

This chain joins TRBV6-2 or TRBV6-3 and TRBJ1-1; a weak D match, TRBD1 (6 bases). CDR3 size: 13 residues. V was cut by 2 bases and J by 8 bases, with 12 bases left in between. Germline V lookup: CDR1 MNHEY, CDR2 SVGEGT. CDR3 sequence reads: CASSYTYREEAFF. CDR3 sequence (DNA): TGTGCCAGCAGTTACACTTACAGGGAAGAAGCTTTCTTT.

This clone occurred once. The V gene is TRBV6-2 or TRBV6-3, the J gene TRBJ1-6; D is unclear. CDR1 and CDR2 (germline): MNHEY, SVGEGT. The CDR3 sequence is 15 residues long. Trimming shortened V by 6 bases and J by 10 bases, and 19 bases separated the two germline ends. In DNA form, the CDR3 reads TGTGCCAGCAGCTCTTGGACGGTCTCCGGCTCACCCCTCCACTTT. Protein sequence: CASSSWTVSGSPLHF.

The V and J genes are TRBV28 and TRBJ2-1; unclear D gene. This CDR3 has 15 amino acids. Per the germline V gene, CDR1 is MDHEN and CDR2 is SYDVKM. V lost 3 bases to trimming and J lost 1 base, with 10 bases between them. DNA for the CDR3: TGTGCCAGCAGTTTTCTCAGGCTGTCCTACAATGAGCAGTTCTTC. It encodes CASSFLRLSYNEQFF. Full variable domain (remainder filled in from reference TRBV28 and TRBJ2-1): DVKVTQSSRYLVKRTGEKVFLECVQDMDHENMFWYRQDPGLGLRLIYFSYDVKMKEKGDIPEGYSVSREKKERFSLILESASTNQTSMYLCASSFLRLSYNEQFFGPGTRLTVL.

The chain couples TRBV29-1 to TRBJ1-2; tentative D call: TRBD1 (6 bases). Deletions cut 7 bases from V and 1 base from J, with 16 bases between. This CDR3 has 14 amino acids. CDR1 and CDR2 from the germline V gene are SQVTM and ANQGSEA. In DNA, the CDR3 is TGCAGCGCTCCGACAGGTCCCAATAACTATGGCTACACCTTC. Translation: CSAPTGPNNYGYTF.

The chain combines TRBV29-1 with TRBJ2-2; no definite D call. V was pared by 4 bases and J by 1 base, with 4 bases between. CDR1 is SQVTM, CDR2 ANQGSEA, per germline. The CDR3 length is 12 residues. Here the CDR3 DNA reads TGCAGCGTTGGTCGGAACACCGGGGAGCTGTTTTTT. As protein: CSVGRNTGELFF.

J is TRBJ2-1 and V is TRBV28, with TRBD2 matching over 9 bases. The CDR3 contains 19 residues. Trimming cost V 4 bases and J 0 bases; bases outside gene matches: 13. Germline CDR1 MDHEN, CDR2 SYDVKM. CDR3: CASSSPEVSGRGSYNEQFF. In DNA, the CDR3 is TGTGCCAGCAGTTCCCCGGAAGTTAGCGGGAGAGGCTCCTACAATGAGCAGTTCTTC.

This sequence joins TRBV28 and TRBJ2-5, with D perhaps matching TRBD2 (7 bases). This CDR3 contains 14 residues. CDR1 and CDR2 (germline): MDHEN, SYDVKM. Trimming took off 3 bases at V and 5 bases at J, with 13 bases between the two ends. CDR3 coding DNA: TGTGCCAGCAGTTTCGGGGGGCGATGGGAGACCCAGTACTTC. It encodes CASSFGGRWETQYF.

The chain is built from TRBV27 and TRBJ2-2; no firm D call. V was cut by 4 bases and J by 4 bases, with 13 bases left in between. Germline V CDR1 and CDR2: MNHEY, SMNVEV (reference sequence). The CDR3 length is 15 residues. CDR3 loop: CASSSPVSGTGELFF. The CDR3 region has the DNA TGTGCCAGCAGTTCCCCCGTTTCGGGCACCGGGGAGCTGTTTTTT.

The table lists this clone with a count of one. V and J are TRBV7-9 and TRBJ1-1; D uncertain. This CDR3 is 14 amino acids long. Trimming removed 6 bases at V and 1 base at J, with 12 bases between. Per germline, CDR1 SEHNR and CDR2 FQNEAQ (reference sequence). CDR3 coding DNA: TGTGCCAGCAGACGTAGGGAGGAGAACACTGAAGCTTTCTTT. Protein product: CASRRREENTEAFF.

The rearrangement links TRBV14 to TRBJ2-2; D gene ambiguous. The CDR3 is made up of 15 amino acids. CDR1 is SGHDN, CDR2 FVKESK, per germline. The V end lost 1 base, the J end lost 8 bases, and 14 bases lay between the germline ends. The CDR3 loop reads CASSQVSIRAGELFF. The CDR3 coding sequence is TGTGCCAGCAGCCAAGTTTCTATAAGAGCGGGGGAGCTGTTTTTT.

The CDR3 DNA reads TGTGCCAGCAGCTCTGTTTCAGACTCCTATAATTCACCCCTCCACTTT. Its translation: CASSSVSDSYNSPLHF. The chain uses TRBV28 and TRBJ1-6; unclear D gene. Germline lookup yields CDR1 MDHEN and CDR2 SYDVKM. Trimming removed 6 bases from V and 0 bases from J, with 12 bases in between. CDR3 size: 16 residues. Looking up the rest from reference TRBV28 and TRBJ1-6 gives the full variable domain: DVKVTQSSRYLVKRTGEKVFLECVQDMDHENMFWYRQDPGLGLRLIYFSYDVKMKEKGDIPEGYSVSREKKERFSLILESASTNQTSMYLCASSSVSDSYNSPLHFGNGTRLTVT.

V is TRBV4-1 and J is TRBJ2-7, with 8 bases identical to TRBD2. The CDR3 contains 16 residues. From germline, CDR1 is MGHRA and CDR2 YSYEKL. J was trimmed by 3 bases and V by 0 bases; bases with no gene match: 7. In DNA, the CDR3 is TGCGCCAGCAGCCAAGACCGAGCGGGAGCAGGCTACGAGCAGTACTTC. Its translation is CASSQDRAGAGYEQYF.

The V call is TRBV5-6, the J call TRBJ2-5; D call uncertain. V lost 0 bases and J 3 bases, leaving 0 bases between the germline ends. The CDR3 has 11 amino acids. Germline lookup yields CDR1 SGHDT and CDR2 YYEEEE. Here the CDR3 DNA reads TGTGCCAGCAGCTTGGAAGAGACCCAGTACTTC. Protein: CASSLEETQYF.

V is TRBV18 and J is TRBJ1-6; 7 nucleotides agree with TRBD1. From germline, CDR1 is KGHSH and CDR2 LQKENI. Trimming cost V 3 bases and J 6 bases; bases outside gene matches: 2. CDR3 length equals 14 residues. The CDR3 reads CASSPGDSNSPLHF. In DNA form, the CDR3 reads TGTGCCAGCTCACCGGGGGACAGTAATTCACCCCTCCACTTT.